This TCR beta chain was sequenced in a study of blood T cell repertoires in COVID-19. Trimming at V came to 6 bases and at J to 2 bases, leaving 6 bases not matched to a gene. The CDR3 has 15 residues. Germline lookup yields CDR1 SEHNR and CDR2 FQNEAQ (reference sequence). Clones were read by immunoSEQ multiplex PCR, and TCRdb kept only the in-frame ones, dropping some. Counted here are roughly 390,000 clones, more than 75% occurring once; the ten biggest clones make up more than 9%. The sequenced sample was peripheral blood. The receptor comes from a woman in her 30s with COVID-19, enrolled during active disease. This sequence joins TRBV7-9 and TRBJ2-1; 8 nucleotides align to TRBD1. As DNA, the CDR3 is TGTGCCAGCAGTCCGGGCAGGGGGCCCTACAATGAGCAGTTCTTC. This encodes CASSPGRGPYNEQFF.